This record covers a single T cell receptor beta chain. The data belong to a study of lymphopenia after photon versus proton radiotherapy. CDR3 size: 16 residues. The V end was cut by 4 bases, the J end by 0 bases, with 13 bases between. CDR1 is SGHAT, CDR2 FQNNGV, per germline. Produced via immunoSEQ multiplex PCR; TCRdb's table is partial and in-frame only. The sample holds around 18,000 clones; roughly 82% are singletons and the top ten take around a fifth. The source is an older man with pancreatic cancer. Specimen: peripheral blood, collected from a patient treated with proton-based radiotherapy. V is TRBV11-2 and J is TRBJ2-1, with D possibly being TRBD2 (5 bases). The CDR3 is CASSSIGVSSYNEQFF. CDR3 DNA: TGTGCCAGCAGCTCTATCGGGGTAAGCTCCTACAATGAGCAGTTCTTC.